This T cell receptor (beta chain) is drawn from a study of blood T cell repertoires in COVID-19. Study background: PBMCs, B-cell-depleted T cells, or T cells provided the cDNA or gDNA that made up the material.

Authors' methods: Quantification of nucleated cells was approximated via reference gene primer amplification. Clones were sequenced by immunoSEQ multiplex PCR, and TCRdb holds only the in-frame ones, with some missing. The D gene and trimming were derived from the DNA, and the V and J assignments and clone size from that table. The sample yields approximately 170,000 clones, about four fifths seen once. CDR1 SGHAT and CDR2 FQNNGV come from the germline V gene. The CDR3 totals 17 residues. With V trimmed by 5 bases and J by 7 bases, 19 bases remained unmatched. Sequencing was done on a sample of peripheral blood. This TCR was recovered from a woman of 80 years or more with active or convalescent COVID-19. V and J are TRBV11-2 and TRBJ2-7, with TRBD2 matching 8 bases. CDR3 residues: CASSRSTFGSGRFEQYF. DNA for the CDR3: TGTGCCAGCAGCCGTAGTACGTTTGGGAGCGGGAGATTTGAGCAGTACTTC.